This entry features one TCR beta chain sequence. The antigen is unknown. The entry originates in a study of CD8 T cells in ankylosing spondylitis. General observations from the study: Typical of ankylosing spondylitis blood, it appeared, was a TCR beta motif of 7 or 8 highly homologous variants.

One entry per CDR3 protein results from TCRdb running MiXCR on the 5' RACE reads. This table holds approximately 400,000 distinct CDR3 sequences, roughly a quarter found once. V lost 0 bases and J lost 5; bases outside the gene matches: 4. Germline V CDR1 and CDR2: SEHNR, FQNEAQ (reference sequence). The CDR3 has 15 residues. The receptor comes from a male donor with ankylosing spondylitis. The J gene is TRBJ1-1, the V gene TRBV7-9; 9 bases fit TRBD1. Sequences were obtained from blood, either unsorted or a sorted T cell fraction (not recorded which). The CDR3 loop is CASSLAPQGATEAFF. DNA for the CDR3: TGTGCCAGCAGCTTAGCCCCACAGGGGGCGACTGAAGCTTTCTTT.